Listed below are T cell receptor beta chains from one sample, sequenced in a study of T cell responses to AZD1222 COVID-19 vaccine. Clones were sequenced by immunoSEQ multiplex PCR, and TCRdb holds only the in-frame ones, with some missing. The data show 90,000 to 120,000 clones, approximately 88% seen once. The material sequenced was peripheral blood, taken on day 0 of AZD1222 vaccination. These TCRs come from an adult in good health. CDR3s include the opening cysteine and the closing phenylalanine or tryptophan. The D gene is left open where the match is weak.

J gene | V gene | D gene | CDR3 protein
TRBJ2-3 | TRBV9 | TRBD2 | CASSVVSLAGGRTDTQYF
TRBJ1-1 | TRBV20-1 | TRBD1 | CSASRDRSNTEAFF
TRBJ1-3 | TRBV28 | NA | CASTLTSGNTIYF
TRBJ1-6 | TRBV6-2/TRBV6-3 | NA | CASSYVGFVDNSPLHF
TRBJ2-1 | TRBV19 | TRBD1 | CASSIEDRRTNEQFF
TRBJ2-7 | TRBV7-9 | NA | CASSSSPQGIGGYEQYF
TRBJ1-2 | TRBV6-5 | NA | CASSYTYTDYGYTF
TRBJ2-7 | TRBV7-2 | TRBD1 | CASNLDTGGGRYF
TRBJ1-4 | TRBV4-3 | NA | CASSQGGQTNEKLFF
TRBJ2-3 | TRBV4-2 | TRBD2 | CASSQDWGGLAGELGDTQYF
TRBJ1-5 | TRBV1 | NA | CTSSLLAGGPVGYQPQHF
TRBJ2-3 | TRBV5-4 | TRBD1 | CASSSGDRATDTQYF
TRBJ1-1 | TRBV28 | NA | CASSAAGVSEAFF
TRBJ2-7 | TRBV3-1/TRBV3-2 | NA | CASSQQSGEQYF